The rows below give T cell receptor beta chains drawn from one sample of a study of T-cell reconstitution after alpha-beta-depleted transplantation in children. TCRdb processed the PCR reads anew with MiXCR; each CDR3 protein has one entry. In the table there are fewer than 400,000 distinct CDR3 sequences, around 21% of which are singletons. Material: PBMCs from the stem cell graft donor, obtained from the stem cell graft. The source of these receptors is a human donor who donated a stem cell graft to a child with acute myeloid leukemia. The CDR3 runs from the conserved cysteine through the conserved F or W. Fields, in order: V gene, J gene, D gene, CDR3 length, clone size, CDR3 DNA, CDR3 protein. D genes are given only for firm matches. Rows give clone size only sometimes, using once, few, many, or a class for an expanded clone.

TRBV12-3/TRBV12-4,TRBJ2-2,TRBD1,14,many,TGTGCCAGCAGCCTGGGACAGTACACCGGGGAGCTGTTTTTT,CASSLGQYTGELFF
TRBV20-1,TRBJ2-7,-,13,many,TGCAGCCCCCGACTAGACAAGCGCTACGAGCAGTACTTC,CSPRLDKRYEQYF
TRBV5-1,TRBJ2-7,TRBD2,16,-,TGCGCCAGCAGCCCTGCACGTAGCGGGAGTTCCTACGAGCAGTACTTC,CASSPARSGSSYEQYF
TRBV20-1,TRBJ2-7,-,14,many,TGCAGTGCTGGGGCTAGCGTAAGAGCCTACGAGCAGTACTTC,CSAGASVRAYEQYF
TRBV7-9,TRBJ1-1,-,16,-,TGTGCCAGCAGCGCCGCAAATCCGGCGTTGGCCACTGAAGCTTTCTTT,CASSAANPALATEAFF
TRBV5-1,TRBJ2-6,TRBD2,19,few,TGCGCCAGCAGGAGGACTAGCGGGACCTTAAGCTCTGGGGCCAACGTCCTGACTTTC,CASRRTSGTLSSGANVLTF
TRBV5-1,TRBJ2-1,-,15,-,TGCGCCAGCAGCGCTAAAACTAGTTACTACAATGAGCAGTTCTTC,CASSAKTSYYNEQFF
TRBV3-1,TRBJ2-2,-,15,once,TGTGCCAGCAGCCCCGGGACCATGAACACCGGGGAGCTGTTTTTT,CASSPGTMNTGELFF
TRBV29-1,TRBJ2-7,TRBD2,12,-,TGCAGCGTGGGACTAGCGGGAGCCGAGCAGTACTTC,CSVGLAGAEQYF
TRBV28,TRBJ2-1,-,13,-,TGTGCCAGCATCTCGGAGGGGATCAATGAGCAGTTCTTC,CASISEGINEQFF
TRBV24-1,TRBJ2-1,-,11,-,TGTGCCACCAGTTCGTGGAATGAGCAGTTCTTC,CATSSWNEQFF
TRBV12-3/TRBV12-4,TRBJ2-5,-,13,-,TGTGCCAGCAGTTTTTCCTTAAAAGAGACCCAGTACTTC,CASSFSLKETQYF
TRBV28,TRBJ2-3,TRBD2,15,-,TGTGCCAGCCCCGCTGGACTAGCGAAAACAGATACGCAGTATTTT,CASPAGLAKTDTQYF
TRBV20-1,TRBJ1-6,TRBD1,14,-,TGCAGTGCCAGATGGACAGGGATTAATTCACCCCTCCACTTT,CSARWTGINSPLHF
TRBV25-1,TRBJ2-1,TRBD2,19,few,TGTGCCAGCAGTGATCGAGGACTAGCGGGAGGCCCCTCCTACAATGAGCAGTTCTTC,CASSDRGLAGGPSYNEQFF
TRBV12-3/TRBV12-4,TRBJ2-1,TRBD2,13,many,TGTGCCAGCGGTGGTGGAGCGGGAGTGGAGCAGTTCTTC,CASGGGAGVEQFF
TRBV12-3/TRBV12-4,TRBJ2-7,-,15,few,TGTGCCAGCAGTTTAGGGGCAGGGGCCCCCTACGAGCAGTACTTC,CASSLGAGAPYEQYF
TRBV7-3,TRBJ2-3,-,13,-,TGTGCCAGCAGCCCGGCAGGGAGAGATACGCAGTATTTT,CASSPAGRDTQYF
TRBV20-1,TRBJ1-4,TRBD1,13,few,TGCAGTGCTAGGTGGGCAGGGGGTGAAAAACTGTTTTTT,CSARWAGGEKLFF
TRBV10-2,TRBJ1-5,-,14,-,TGCGCCAGCGGGAGAGGGGAGGGCAATCAGCCCCAGCATTTT,CASGRGEGNQPQHF
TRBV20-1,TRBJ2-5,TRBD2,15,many,TGCAGTGCTAGTCCCTCGGGAGGTTCACAAGAGACCCAGTACTTC,CSASPSGGSQETQYF
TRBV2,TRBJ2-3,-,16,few,TGTGCCAGCAGTGAAGCTGCCCGGGGAAGCACAGATACGCAGTATTTT,CASSEAARGSTDTQYF
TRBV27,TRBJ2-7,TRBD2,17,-,TGTGCCAGCAGTCCCTTCAGGGGCGGGAGGGAGCCCTACGAGCAGTACTTC,CASSPFRGGREPYEQYF
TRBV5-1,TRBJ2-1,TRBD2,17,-,TGCGCCAGCAGCCCACGGACTAGCGGGGGACATAGGAATGAGCAGTTCTTC,CASSPRTSGGHRNEQFF
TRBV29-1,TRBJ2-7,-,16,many,TGCAGCGTTGATGTCAGGTCAAAGGACACTCCATACGAGCAGTACTTC,CSVDVRSKDTPYEQYF
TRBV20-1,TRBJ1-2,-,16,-,TGCAGTGCTAGAGATTTAAGGACGTTGGGGGGCTATGGCTACACCTTC,CSARDLRTLGGYGYTF
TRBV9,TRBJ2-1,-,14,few,TGTGCCAGCAGCGTAGATGTGGGCCAAAATGAGCAGTTCTTC,CASSVDVGQNEQFF
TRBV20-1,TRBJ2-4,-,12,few,TGCAGTGCTAGAACGGACAGCAACATTCAGTACTTC,CSARTDSNIQYF
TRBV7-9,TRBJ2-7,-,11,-,TGTGCCAGCATCGGGGCCTACGAGCAGTACTTC,CASIGAYEQYF
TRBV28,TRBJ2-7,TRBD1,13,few,TGTGCCAGCAGGATGACAGGGGACCTAGAGCAGTACTTC,CASRMTGDLEQYF
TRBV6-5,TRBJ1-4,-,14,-,TGTGCCAGCAGTTACTACGTACAACAGGGAGAACTGTTTTTT,CASSYYVQQGELFF
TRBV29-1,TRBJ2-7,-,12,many,TGCAGCGTTGCTACCCGTTCCTACGAGCAGTACTTC,CSVATRSYEQYF
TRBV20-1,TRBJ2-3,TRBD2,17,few,TGCAGTGCTAGAGATTTTGGAGCGGGAGGAAACACAGATACGCAGTATTTT,CSARDFGAGGNTDTQYF
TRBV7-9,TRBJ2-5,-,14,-,TGTGCCAGCAGCTTTGGCGACCACCAAGAGACCCAGTACTTC,CASSFGDHQETQYF
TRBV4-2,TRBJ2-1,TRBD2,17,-,TGTGCCAGAAGCCAAGATCTTAGGGCGGGAGGCGGGGGTGAGCAGTTCTTC,CARSQDLRAGGGGEQFF
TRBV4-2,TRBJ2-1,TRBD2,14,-,TGTGCCAGCAGCCAAGGTGACAGCGGGGATGAGCAGTTCTTC,CASSQGDSGDEQFF
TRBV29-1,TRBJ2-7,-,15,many,TGCAGCGTTGGGGCAAATTTGGCAGGGGTCTACGAGCAGTACTTC,CSVGANLAGVYEQYF
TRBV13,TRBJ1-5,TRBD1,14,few,TGTGCCAGCAGCACCAGGGGGCTCAATCAGCCCCAGCATTTT,CASSTRGLNQPQHF
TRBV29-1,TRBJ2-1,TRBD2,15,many,TGCAGCGTGATCCCTAGCGGTAGACTCTACAATGAGCAGTTCTTC,CSVIPSGRLYNEQFF
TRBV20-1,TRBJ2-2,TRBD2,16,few,TGCAGTGCTAGACCACGGAGCGGGGCGAACACCGGGGAGCTGTTTTTT,CSARPRSGANTGELFF
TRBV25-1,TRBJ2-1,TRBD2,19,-,TGTGCCAGCAGTGAAGTTAGAGCGGGAGTGGGGTCCTCCTACAATGAGCAGTTCTTC,CASSEVRAGVGSSYNEQFF
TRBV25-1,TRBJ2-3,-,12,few,TGTGCCAGCAGTGAAAGGGGTGATACGCAGTATTTT,CASSERGDTQYF
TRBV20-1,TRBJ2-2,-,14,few,TGCAGTGCTAGAGTCAACCAGGGTCCCGGGGAGCTGTTTTTT,CSARVNQGPGELFF
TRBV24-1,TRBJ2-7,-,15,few,TGTGCCACCAGTGATCCCCGGGGAGGCTCCTACGAGCAGTACTTC,CATSDPRGGSYEQYF
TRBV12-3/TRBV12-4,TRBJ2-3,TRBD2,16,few,TGTGCCAGCAGCCCGCCTAGCGGGAGAACGTCAGATACGCAGTATTTT,CASSPPSGRTSDTQYF
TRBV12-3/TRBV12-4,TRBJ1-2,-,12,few,TGTGCCACTCATCGACGGTTTTATGGCTACACCTTC,CATHRRFYGYTF
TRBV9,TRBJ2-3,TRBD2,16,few,TGTGCCAGCAGCGTAGATCCGAGCGGGAGCGCAGATACGCAGTATTTT,CASSVDPSGSADTQYF
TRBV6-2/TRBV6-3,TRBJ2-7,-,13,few,TGTGCCAGCAGTTCCGACAGCCCCTACGAGCAGTACTTC,CASSSDSPYEQYF
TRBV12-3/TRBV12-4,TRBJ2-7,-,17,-,TGTGCCAGCAGGCTGGGACAGTCGGCGGGGAGTAGGAACGAGCAGTACTTC,CASRLGQSAGSRNEQYF
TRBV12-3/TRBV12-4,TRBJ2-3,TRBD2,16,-,TGTGCCAGCAGTTTTCCCCCTAGCGGGGACACAGATACGCAGTATTTT,CASSFPPSGDTDTQYF
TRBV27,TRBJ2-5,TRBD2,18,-,TGTGCCAGCGGACCGGGGGGGACTAGCGGTTTGTACCAAGAGACCCAGTACTTC,CASGPGGTSGLYQETQYF
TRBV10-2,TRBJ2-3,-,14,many,TGCGCCATCGCCTATGGGGGTCCCACAGATACGCAGTATTTT,CAIAYGGPTDTQYF